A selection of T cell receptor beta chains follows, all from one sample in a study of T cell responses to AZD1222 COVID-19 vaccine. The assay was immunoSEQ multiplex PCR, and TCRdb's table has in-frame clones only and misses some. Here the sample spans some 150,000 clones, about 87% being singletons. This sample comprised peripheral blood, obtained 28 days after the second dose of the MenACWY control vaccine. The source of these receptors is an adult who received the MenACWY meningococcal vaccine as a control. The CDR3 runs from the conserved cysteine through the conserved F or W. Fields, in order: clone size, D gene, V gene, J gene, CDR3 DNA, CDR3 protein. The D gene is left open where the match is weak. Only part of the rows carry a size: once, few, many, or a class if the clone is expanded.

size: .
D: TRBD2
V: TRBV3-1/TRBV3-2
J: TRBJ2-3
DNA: TGTGCCAGCAGCCAAGATCTAGCGGGTTTTGCACACGATACGCAGTATTTT
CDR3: CASSQDLAGFAHDTQYF

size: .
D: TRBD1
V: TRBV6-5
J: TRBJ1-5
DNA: TGTGCCAGCAGACGACAGGGGTCGAGGCAGCCCCAGCATTTT
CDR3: CASRRQGSRQPQHF

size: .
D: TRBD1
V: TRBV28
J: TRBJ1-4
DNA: TGTGCCAGCCGACTTCAGGGGGCCTTTAATGAAAAACTGTTTTTT
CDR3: CASRLQGAFNEKLFF

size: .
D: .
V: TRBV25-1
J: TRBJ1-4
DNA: TGTGCCAGCAGTGATCGGGGCAGGAGTGAAAAACTGTTTTTT
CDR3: CASSDRGRSEKLFF

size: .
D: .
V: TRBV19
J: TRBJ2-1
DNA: TGTGCCAGTAGTCTCCTTTTATATCATGAGCAGTTCTTC
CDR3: CASSLLLYHEQFF

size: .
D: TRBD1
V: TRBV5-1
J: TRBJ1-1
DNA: TGCGCCAGCAGCTTGGGGGGGACAGTCAACACTGAAGCTTTCTTT
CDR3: CASSLGGTVNTEAFF

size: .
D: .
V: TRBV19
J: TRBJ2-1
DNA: TGTGCCAGTTCGAGGGGGGCCCTCTCCTACAATGAGCAGTTCTTC
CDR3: CASSRGALSYNEQFF

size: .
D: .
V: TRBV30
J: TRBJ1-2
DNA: TGTGCCTGGAGTGTAAGGGCGCAGGGGTCTCATGAAGGAGGCTACACCTTC
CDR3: CAWSVRAQGSHEGGYTF

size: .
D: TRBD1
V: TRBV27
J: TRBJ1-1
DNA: TGTGCCAGCAGTTCCGAACAGGGGGTAGGGACTGAAGCTTTCTTT
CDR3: CASSSEQGVGTEAFF

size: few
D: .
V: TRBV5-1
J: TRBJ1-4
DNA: TGCGCCAGCAGCCTGGAGTGGGCAACTAATGAAAAACTGTTTTTT
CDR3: CASSLEWATNEKLFF

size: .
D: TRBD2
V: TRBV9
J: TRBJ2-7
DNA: TGTGCCAGCAGCGTGGCGGGAGGGGACTACGAGCAGTACTTC
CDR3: CASSVAGGDYEQYF

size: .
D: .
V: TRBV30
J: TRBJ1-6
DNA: TGTGCCTGGAGTGGATATTCACCCCTCCACTTT
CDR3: CAWSGYSPLHF

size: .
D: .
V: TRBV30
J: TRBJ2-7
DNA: TGTGCCTGGGAGTTTCGGGGGGCGGCCGAGCAGTACTTC
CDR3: CAWEFRGAAEQYF

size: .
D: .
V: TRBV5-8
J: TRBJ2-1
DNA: TGTGCCAGCAGCTTGGAGGTGGGGGTCAATGAGCAGTTCTTC
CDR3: CASSLEVGVNEQFF

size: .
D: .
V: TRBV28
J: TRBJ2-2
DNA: TGTGCCAGCAGTTTAGAGCCGAGAGGATTCGGGGAGCTGTTTTTT
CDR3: CASSLEPRGFGELFF

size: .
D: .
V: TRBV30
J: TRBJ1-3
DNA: TGTGCCTGGATCAAACCAGGGCTGCCTGAGCGAAACACCATATATTTT
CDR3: CAWIKPGLPERNTIYF

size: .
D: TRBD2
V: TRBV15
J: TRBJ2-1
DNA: TGTGCCACCTCAACGACTAGCGGGAGGGCTCATGTGGATGAGCAGTTCTTC
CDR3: CATSTTSGRAHVDEQFF

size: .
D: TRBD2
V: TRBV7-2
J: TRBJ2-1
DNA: TGTGCCAGCAGCTTCGTGGGAGGGAGCTCCTACAATGAGCAGTTCTTC
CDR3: CASSFVGGSSYNEQFF

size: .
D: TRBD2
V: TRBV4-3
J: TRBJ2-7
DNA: TGCGCCAGCAGCCAACGCAGCGGGAGGGCCTACGAGCAGTACTTC
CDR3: CASSQRSGRAYEQYF

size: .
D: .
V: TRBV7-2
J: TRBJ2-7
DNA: TGTGCCAGCCACCCAAGGGGACTCTCCTACGAGCAGTACTTC
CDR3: CASHPRGLSYEQYF

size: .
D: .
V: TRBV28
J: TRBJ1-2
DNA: TGTGCCAGCAGTTTATTCGGGACCACTTCAGGCTACACCTTC
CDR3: CASSLFGTTSGYTF

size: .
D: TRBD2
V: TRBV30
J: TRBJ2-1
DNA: TGTGCCTGGAGCCCCTCCAGCAGCGGGGCCGATGAGCAGTTCTTC
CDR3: CAWSPSSSGADEQFF

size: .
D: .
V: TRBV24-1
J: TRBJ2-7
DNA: TGTGCCACCATGGGAGATTCAACCTACGAGCAGTACTTC
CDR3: CATMGDSTYEQYF

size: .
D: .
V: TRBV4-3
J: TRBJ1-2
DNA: TGCGCCAGCAGCCAAGAGGGGGGCGCTTATGGCTACACCTTC
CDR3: CASSQEGGAYGYTF

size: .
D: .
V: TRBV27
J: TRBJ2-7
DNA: TGTGCCAGCAGTTATATAGGTGCAGGTCCCGACGAGCAGTACTTC
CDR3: CASSYIGAGPDEQYF

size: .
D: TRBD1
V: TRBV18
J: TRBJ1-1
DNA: TGTGCCAGCTCACTTGACAGGGCCACTGAAGCTTTCTTT
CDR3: CASSLDRATEAFF

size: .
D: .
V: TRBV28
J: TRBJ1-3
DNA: TGTGCCAGTGGGGGAACAGTGACCTCTGGAAACACCATATATTTT
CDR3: CASGGTVTSGNTIYF

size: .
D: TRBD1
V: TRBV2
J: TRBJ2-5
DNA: TGTGCCAGCAGTGAAGTAAGGACAGGGCAAGAGACCCAGTACTTC
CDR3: CASSEVRTGQETQYF

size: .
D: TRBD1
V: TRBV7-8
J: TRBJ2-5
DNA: TGTGCCAGCAGCCCAGGGGGCCAAGAGACCCAGTACTTC
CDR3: CASSPGGQETQYF

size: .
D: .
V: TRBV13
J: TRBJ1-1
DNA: TGTGCCAGCAGCTCCTTTACAGATGAAGCTTTCTTT
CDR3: CASSSFTDEAFF

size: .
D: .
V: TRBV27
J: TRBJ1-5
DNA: TGTGCCAGCAGTCATAACGGTTACAATCAGCCCCAGCATTTT
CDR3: CASSHNGYNQPQHF

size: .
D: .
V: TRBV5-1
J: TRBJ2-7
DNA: TGCGCCAGCAGCTTGGAGGACTACGAGCAGTACTTC
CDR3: CASSLEDYEQYF

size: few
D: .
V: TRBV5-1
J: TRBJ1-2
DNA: TGCGCCAGCAGCATCTCAGGGATTAGCTATGGCTACACCTTC
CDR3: CASSISGISYGYTF

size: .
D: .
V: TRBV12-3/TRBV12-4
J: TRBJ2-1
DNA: TGTGCCAGCAGTCTTGTCCGTGAGCAGTTCTTC
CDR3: CASSLVREQFF

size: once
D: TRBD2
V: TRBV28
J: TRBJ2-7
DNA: TGTGCCACAAGACTAGCGGGAGCCCACGAGCAGTACTTC
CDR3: CATRLAGAHEQYF

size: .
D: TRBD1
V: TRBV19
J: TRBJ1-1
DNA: TGTGCCAGTAGAGAAGACAGGGTCGGAGCTTTCTTT
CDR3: CASREDRVGAFF

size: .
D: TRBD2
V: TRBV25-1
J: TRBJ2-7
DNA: TGTGCCAGTGATCGGGGACTAGCGGGAGAGCAGTACTTC
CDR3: CASDRGLAGEQYF

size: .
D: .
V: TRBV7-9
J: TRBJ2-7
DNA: TGTGCCAGCAGCTATTGGGCCCCCTCTTGGGACGAGCAGTACTTC
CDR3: CASSYWAPSWDEQYF

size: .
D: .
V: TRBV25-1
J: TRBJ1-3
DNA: TGTGCCAGCAGTGAATGGCGAACTGGAAACACCATATATTTT
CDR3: CASSEWRTGNTIYF

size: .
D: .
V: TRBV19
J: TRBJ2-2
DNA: TGTGCCAGTAGTATGGGGGGAAGCACCGGGGAGCTGTTTTTT
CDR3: CASSMGGSTGELFF

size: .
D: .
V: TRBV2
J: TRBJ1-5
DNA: TGTGCCAGCAGTGATCCCCTGGGGGGTTTAAGCCAGCCCCAGCATTTT
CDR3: CASSDPLGGLSQPQHF

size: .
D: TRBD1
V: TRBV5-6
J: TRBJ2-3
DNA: TGTGCCAGCAGCTTGGCGGGACAGGGGGCGGATACGCAGTATTTT
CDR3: CASSLAGQGADTQYF

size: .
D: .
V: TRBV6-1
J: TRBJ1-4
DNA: TGTGCCAGCAGTGTCCCCTGGGGCCTATTTAATGAAAAACTGTTTTTT
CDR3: CASSVPWGLFNEKLFF

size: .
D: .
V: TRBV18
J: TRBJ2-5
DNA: TGTGCCAGCTCACCACCGATGCAGCTATATCAAGAGACCCAGTACTTC
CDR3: CASSPPMQLYQETQYF

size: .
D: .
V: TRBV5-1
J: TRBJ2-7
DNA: TGCGCCAGCAGCTTGGGGGCAGTCTACGAGCAGTACTTC
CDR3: CASSLGAVYEQYF

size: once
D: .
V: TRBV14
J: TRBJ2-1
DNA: TGTGCCAGCAGCCAAGAAGATCGTCGGAGGACTAAAACGCGCGAGCAGTTCTTC
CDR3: CASSQEDRRRTKTREQFF

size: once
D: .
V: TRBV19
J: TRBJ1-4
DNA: TGTGCCAGTAGTGGACCGTCTAATGAAAAACTGTTTTTT
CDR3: CASSGPSNEKLFF

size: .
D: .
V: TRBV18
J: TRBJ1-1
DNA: TGTGCCAGCTCCCCTGGTCTGAACACTGAAGCTTTCTTT
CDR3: CASSPGLNTEAFF

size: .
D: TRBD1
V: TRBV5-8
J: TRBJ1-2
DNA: TGTGCCAGCAGCTTGGCCCCGGGACAGGGGCTTTCTGGCTACACCTTC
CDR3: CASSLAPGQGLSGYTF

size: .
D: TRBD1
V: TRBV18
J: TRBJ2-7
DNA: TGTGCCAGCTCGCCCCCGGGACAGGGCATCTACGAGCAGTACTTC
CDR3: CASSPPGQGIYEQYF

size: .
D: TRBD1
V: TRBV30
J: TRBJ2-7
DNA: TGTGCCTGGAGGGGACAGGGGGTAGTTGGCGAGCAGTACTTC
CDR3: CAWRGQGVVGEQYF

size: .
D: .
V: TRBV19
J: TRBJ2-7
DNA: TGTGCCAGTAAAGGAGACTCCTACGAGCAGTACTTC
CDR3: CASKGDSYEQYF